This T cell receptor beta chain was documented in a study of T cell responses to AZD1222 COVID-19 vaccine listed by TCRdb under 2021. Regarding the study in general: TCR sequencing was performed for roughly 250 trial participants, of whom about 200 were given two doses of AZD1222 and 26 were given two doses of MenACWY control vaccine. Enrollment into the trials was organized by age into subgroups of 18-55, 56-69 and 70-plus years, and those subgroups contained roughly 140, 27 and 60 TCR-sequenced participants, respectively.

On the study overall, not on this receptor specifically: Conclusions about previously exposed vaccinees were limited because only six AZD1222 recipients were SARS-CoV-2 seropositive at baseline. Participants were mostly white British, with more females than males. The authors suggested clonal diversity may have been underestimated. Because no day 14 peak-response samples were available, repertoires were characterized only after the peak T cell response. Spike-specific TCR breadth and depth rose significantly after two AZD1222 doses compared with day 0 and with MenACWY recipients. In the small 56-69-year group, the increase in depth fell short of significance, most likely because of low power. Reportedly, close to half of the unique spike-specific TCRs recognized epitopes lying outside the regions that are mutated in the B.1.351 and B.1.1.7 variants. The vaccine-associated CD4 TCRs covered the entire spike protein, and the dominant responses fell in regions 160-218 and 743-854.

The time point tag for this specimen amounts to: about 28 days (+/-7) after the second vaccine dose. AZD1222 recipients given second doses at about 4 weeks or at about 12 weeks were pooled, since spike-specific TCR depth and breadth were not found to differ between the two schedules. The vaccinee samples were drawn from two UK trials, COV001 and COV002, one of which was a single-blind randomized controlled phase 2/3 trial testing AZD1222 (ChAdOx1 nCoV-19) in healthy adults. For TCRbeta chain sequencing, PBMC samples from trial participants were taken at day 0 and at day 28 after the second dose. As for this clone: Its antigen remains undetermined. No much larger clone is present one base from it, and per-base qualities are unavailable. This sample includes further DNA sequences coding for the same CDR3.

Germline trimming: 4 bases from V, 4 bases from J; junction bases outside gene matches: 3. The CDR3 numbers 15 residues from cysteine through phenylalanine. The only DNA kept is the CDR3, 45 bases in frame from the first base. Per the germline V gene, SGHRS is the CDR1 and YFSETQ is the CDR2. The CDR3 regions of human TCRbeta chains were analyzed by immunosequencing. The original methods were these. TCRs in the repertoires were compared against a reference library of SARS-CoV-2-specific TCRs that had been generated with the MIRA antigen-specificity platform. Breadth meant the fraction of unique TCRs that were SARS-CoV-2-associated, whereas depth meant the fraction of total T cells that were SARS-CoV-2-associated. Using the MIRA data, each spike-specific TCR was assigned both to the spike region to which the TCR was reactive and to a CD4 or CD8 class. Log10-transformed breadth and depth values were compared by one-way ANOVA with Sidak's multiple comparisons tests. TCRdb took over this immuneACCESS table, retaining in-frame rearrangements with V and J assigned. Such tables are incomplete; in checked studies, under half of the missing clones stem from an unresolved V gene, and the remainder is unexplained. That table gives V, J and clone size, and the DNA gave D and trimming. This sample gives about 86,000 clones in total; about 90% of them show up just once. The ten largest clones take up less than 8.5% of the sample.

Sequences were derived from peripheral blood, sampled 28 days after the second AZD1222 dose. The clonotype was recovered from an adult who received the AZD1222 COVID-19 vaccine. The chain uses TRBV5-1 and TRBJ2-1, with 12 bases matching TRBD1. The DNA sequence follows: TGCGCCAGCAGCCCGGGACAGGGGGCGTACAATGAGCAGTTCTTC. Translated, it gives CASSPGQGAYNEQFF.